This T cell receptor beta chain was retrieved from a study of T cell changes during pregnancy in multiple sclerosis. The V end was cut by 6 bases, the J end by 12 bases, with 14 bases between. Germline CDR1 reads SNHLY; CDR2 reads FYNNEI. The length of the CDR3 is 11 residues. Sequencing was performed with immunoSEQ multiplex PCR; in TCRdb, only in-frame clones are kept and a portion is missing. Altogether 40,000 to 50,000 clones are present, roughly nine tenths being singletons, with the ten largest covering approximately 0.41%. The sequence was collected from a female donor in good health, enrolled as a control in a pregnancy study. The chain has TRBV2 and TRBJ1-2; TRBD1 is a possible D gene (5 bases). The sample consisted of CD4+ T cells from peripheral blood mononuclear cells, taken in the second trimester of pregnancy. As DNA, the CDR3 is TGTGCCAGCAGCGACACGGGGGGACACACCTTC. It codes for CASSDTGGHTF.